The following is a TCR beta chain sequence with its context. This clone was recorded a few times. It lacks a known antigen. No much larger clone exists at a distance of one base, and base qualities are not known. The data originate from a study of beta chain features in type 1 diabetes (dated by TCRdb to the late 2010s). With respect to the entire study: Mean age, gender distribution, total cell number and subset yield were not different between patients and healthy donors. A total of roughly 98,000,000 sorted cells were examined across all samples, and a strong correlation was observed between cell number per subset and RNA yield. The study compared TCRB repertoires of sorted circulating CD4+ T cell subsets between recently diagnosed type 1 diabetes patients and matched healthy donors. Naive and central memory subsets were obtained from all 30 or so donors, but regulatory and stem cell-like memory subsets were isolated from only 8 patients and about 8 healthy donors. The paper as a whole reports these results and caveats: A moderate but significant shortening of TCRB CDR3 length was observed in type 1 diabetes patients in all four CD4+ subsets. PCR might favor shorter templates, but patient and control samples were amplified and corrected together, so any skew would affect both groups equally. Because small numbers of individuals were included in the HLA sub-analyses, any influence of HLA type on TCRB rearrangement was left unresolved. Naive, central memory and regulatory TCRB repertoires appeared to be more similar among patients than among healthy donors. Patients with type 1 diabetes made fewer insertions and deleted more nucleotides at VDJ recombination sites, implying thymic rearrangement abnormalities. Because cDNA rather than genomic DNA was sequenced, highly expressing activated cells could have been over-represented, although no difference in activation and CD3 levels was found between groups.

The V end loses 5 bases and the J end loses 3 bases, and a stretch of 7 bases separates them. The CDR3 covers 13 residues, taking in both the cysteine and the phenylalanine. Kept here is only the CDR3 DNA, which spans 39 bases and is read in frame from base 1. CDR1 and CDR2 (MGHDK, SYGVNS) derive from the germline V gene. The entire amount of isolated RNA was reverse transcribed using the High Capacity cDNA Reverse Transcription Kit, so the sequenced TCRB transcripts were expressed ones. Deep immunoSEQ sequencing was performed on naive, central memory and regulatory T cell samples, with an average of roughly 3.6 million total reads per sample. After sorted cells were lysed in RLT buffer, RNA was extracted with DNase-treated RNeasy Micro or Mini kits, with the choice depending on cell number. Each cell subset was processed separately to prevent cross-contamination, with patient and healthy donor samples processed together. Using the immunoSEQ multiplex PCR, TCRB sequences were amplified from cDNA into 87-bp fragments spanning the CDR3 region. Amplicons were sequenced on the Illumina HiSeq platform. In the source study's methods: Synthetic template baselines were used to correct PCR bias computationally, reads within Hamming distance 2 were collapsed together, and singletons that could not be merged were discarded. Reads were aligned to IMGT to assign V, D and J genes, CDR3 length, and insertions or deletions at six rearrangement sites. Within each subset, clonotype counts were normalized to the number of sorted cells before true diversity and Gini coefficients were calculated with the tcR R package. The overlap coefficient, calculated on TCRB nucleotide sequences, was used to measure repertoire sharing. Drawn from immuneACCESS, this table holds only the in-frame rearrangements with V and J called that TCRdb kept. Clones are partly lost; checked studies trace under half to an unresolved V gene and leave the rest unexplained. V and J calls and clone size are given by that table; D and trimming were obtained from the DNA. The sample table lists 300,000 to 350,000 clones, 7.5% to 9% of them with a count of one. Roughly 0.44% of the sample rests with the top ten.

Each donor gave one peripheral blood draw, averaging roughly 100 mL, which was collected into heparinised tubes. A BD FACSAria II was used to sort naive, central memory, regulatory and stem cell-like memory CD4+ T cells with a panel that included CD45RO, CCR7, CD25, CD127, CD95 and CD27. All sorted populations exceeded 95% purity. PBMCs were separated immediately by Lymphoprep density gradient centrifugation and were stained directly, without being cultured. To minimize batch effects, samples were stained and sorted in pairs, one healthy donor with one patient per experiment. The chain uses TRBV25-1 and TRBJ2-2, with no reliable assignment of the D segment. Sequenced material: central memory CD4+ T cells from blood. This sequence originates from a woman between 18 and 29 years old in good health. The CDR3 reads CASSLQYTGELFF. The sequenced DNA is TGTGCCAGCAGTCTACAGTACACCGGGGAGCTGTTTTTT.